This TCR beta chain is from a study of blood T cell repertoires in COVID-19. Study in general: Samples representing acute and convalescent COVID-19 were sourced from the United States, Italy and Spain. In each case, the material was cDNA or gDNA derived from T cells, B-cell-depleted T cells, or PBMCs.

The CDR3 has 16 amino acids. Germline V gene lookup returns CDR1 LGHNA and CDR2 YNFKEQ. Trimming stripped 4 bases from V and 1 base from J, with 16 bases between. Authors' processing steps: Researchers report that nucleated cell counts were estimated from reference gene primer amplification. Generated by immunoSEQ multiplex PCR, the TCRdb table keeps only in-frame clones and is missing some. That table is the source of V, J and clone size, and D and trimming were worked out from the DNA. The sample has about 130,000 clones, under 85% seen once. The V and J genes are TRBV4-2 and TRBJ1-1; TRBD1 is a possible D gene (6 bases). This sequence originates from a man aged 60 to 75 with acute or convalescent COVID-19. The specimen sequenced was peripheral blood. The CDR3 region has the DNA TGTGCCAGCAGCCGGGTACAGGGCGGGGGGAACACTGAAGCTTTCTTT. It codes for CASSRVQGGGNTEAFF.